The clone carrying this TCR beta chain showed up just once. This CDR3 is built from 14 residues. The V and J ends lost 4 bases and 0 bases respectively, with 9 bases between them. Germline assignment: CDR1 MDHEN and CDR2 SYDVKM. This sample is part of a study of blood T cell repertoires in COVID-19. At the level of the study: Both acute and convalescent COVID-19 samples were obtained from the United States, Italy and Spain. PBMCs, B-cell-depleted T cells, or T cells were the source of the cDNA or gDNA that made up the material.

Here immunoSEQ multiplex PCR was the method, and the copy in TCRdb shows in-frame clones only, minus some. This sample carries approximately 26,000 clones, 89% of them seen once, and the ten largest clones take around half. The rearrangement links TRBV28 to TRBJ1-1, with TRBD1 as a possible D gene (5 bases). The clonotype comes from a human donor with acute or convalescent COVID-19. The donor label of this sample is uncertain. The material sequenced was peripheral blood. The CDR3 spells CASSWGGMNTEAFF. The CDR3 region has the DNA TGTGCCAGCAGTTGGGGGGGAATGAACACTGAAGCTTTCTTT.